The 22 T cell receptor beta chains below were found in one sample sequenced in a study of CD8 T cells in ankylosing spondylitis. TCRdb itself ran the 5' RACE reads through MiXCR, one entry per CDR3 protein. This table holds 85,000 to 100,000 distinct CDR3 sequences, about 9% found once. Sequencing was performed on blood, either unsorted or a sorted T cell fraction (not recorded which). These receptors were collected from a male donor with ankylosing spondylitis or in good health (not recorded which).

This clonotype has ten or more counts. The chain combines TRBV4-2 with TRBJ2-3; 13 bases line up with TRBD2. V was pared by 4 bases and J by 7 bases, with 11 bases of the junction left unmatched. There are 17 residues in the CDR3. CDR1 is LGHNA and CDR2 is YNFKEQ in the germline V gene. CDR3 nucleotides: TGTGCCAGCAGCCCAACTAGCGGGGGGGCCTGGGGAAATACGCAGTATTTT. It is translated as CASSPTSGGAWGNTQYF.

This clonotype turned up a few times. The chain links TRBV3-1 to TRBJ2-7, with a weak D call TRBD1 (7 bases). The ends were cut back, 1 base at V and 3 bases at J, with 10 bases in the middle. Germline V gene lookup returns CDR1 LGHDT and CDR2 YNNKEL (reference sequence). The CDR3 runs 14 residues. CDR3 loop: CASSQGQGGYEQYF. The CDR3 nucleotides read TGTGCCAGCAGCCAAGGACAGGGAGGCTACGAGCAGTACTTC.

This clonotype was seen ten or more times. The chain uses TRBV5-1 and TRBJ2-7, with D maybe TRBD2 (7 bases). The CDR3 is 13 residues long. The V and J ends lost 3 bases and 8 bases respectively, with 15 bases between them. CDR1 is SGHRS, CDR2 YFSETQ, per germline. CDR3 sequence: CASSSLSRGQQYF. CDR3 coding DNA: TGCGCCAGCAGCTCCCTATCGCGGGGGCAGCAGTACTTC. Full variable domain (rest looked up from reference TRBV5-1 and TRBJ2-7): KAGVTQTPRYLIKTRGQQVTLSCSPISGHRSVSWYQQTPGQGLQFLFEYFSETQRNKGNFPGRFSGRQFSNSRSEMNVSTLELGDSALYLCASSSLSRGQQYFGPGTRLTVT.

For this clonotype: A junction end diverges from the germline sequence, so it may reflect a read error. The chain carries TRBV12-3 or TRBV12-4 and TRBJ2-5, with D unresolved. The CDR3 loop spans 11 amino acids. The CDR3 reads CDSSLKETQYF. Written as DNA, the CDR3 is TGTGACAGCAGTTTGAAGGAGACCCAGTACTTC.

V gene TRBV9 combines with J gene TRBJ2-7; D uncertain. The ends were cut back, 7 bases at V and 5 bases at J, with 13 bases in the middle. The germline gives CDR1 SGDLS, CDR2 YYNGEE. The CDR3 runs to 12 residues. CDR3 residues: CASGEGNNEQYF. For the CDR3, the DNA is TGTGCCAGCGGGGAAGGGAACAACGAGCAGTACTTC. Full variable domain (missing parts from reference TRBV9 and TRBJ2-7): DSGVTQTPKHLITATGQRVTLRCSPRSGDLSVYWYQQSLDQGLQFLIQYYNGEERAKGNILERFSAQQFPDLHSELNLSSLELGDSALYFCASGEGNNEQYFGPGTRLTVT.

This clonotype has just a few counts. The V and J genes are TRBV20-1 and TRBJ2-3; 8 bases agree with TRBD1. Germline V CDR1 and CDR2: DFQATT, SNEGSKA (reference sequence). The CDR3 is made up of 16 amino acids. With V trimmed by 3 bases and J by 1 base, 9 bases remained unmatched. This CDR3 reads CSARGQGAFGTDTQYF. The CDR3 DNA reads as TGCAGTGCTAGGGGTCAGGGGGCCTTCGGCACAGATACGCAGTATTTT.

This clonotype showed up many times. V usage is TRBV7-3 and J usage is TRBJ1-1; perhaps TRBD1 as D (6 bases). Germline CDR1 is SGHTA and CDR2 is FQGTGA. With 6 bases removed from V and 1 base from J, the gap between germline ends came to 15 bases. This CDR3 spans 15 amino acids. CDR3 coding DNA: TGTGCCAGCAGAAAGATACACAGGGAGAACACTGAAGCTTTCTTT. Protein product: CASRKIHRENTEAFF.

In this sample, this clonotype turned up many times. This chain's CDR3 is CSAITSGARNEQFF. As DNA, the CDR3 is TGCAGTGCCATCACTAGCGGAGCGAGGAATGAGCAGTTCTTC. The rearrangement joins TRBV20-1 to TRBJ2-1, with TRBD2 matching 8 bases. This CDR3 is built from 14 residues. The V and J ends lost 6 bases and 7 bases, in that order; junction bases with no gene match: 11. Germline-derived CDR1 and CDR2 are DFQATT and SNEGSKA (reference sequence).

This clonotype was observed many times. The CDR3 reads CASTLTAYQETQYF. CDR3 in DNA: TGTGCCAGCACCTTAACAGCGTACCAAGAGACCCAGTACTTC. The chain is built from TRBV12-3 or TRBV12-4 and TRBJ2-5; D is unresolved. Trimming took 7 bases from V and 0 from J, leaving 12 bases between them. The CDR3 loop spans 14 amino acids.

V gene TRBV7-8 combines with J gene TRBJ2-6; D tentatively fits TRBD1 or TRBD2 (5 bases each). Trimming cost V 2 bases and J 4 bases, with 18 bases left between them. CDR3 size: 18 residues. Germline assignment: CDR1 SGHVS and CDR2 FQNEAQ. The CDR3 bases are TGTGCCAGCAGCTTATCCCGGGACGGGTTTAGGGGGGCCAACGTCCTGACTTTC. This translates into CASSLSRDGFRGANVLTF.

J is TRBJ1-5 and V is TRBV5-1, with a tentative D call TRBD1 (6 bases). The CDR3 runs to 14 residues. V was pared by 6 bases and J by 2 bases, with 12 bases between. Germline V gives CDR1 SGHRS, CDR2 YFSETQ. The CDR3 nucleotides read TGCGCCAGCAAAGGGGGTTATGGCAATCAGCCCCAGCATTTT. This translates into CASKGGYGNQPQHF.

This clonotype occurred many times. The V and J genes are TRBV5-1 and TRBJ1-3; D gene uncertain. CDR1 is SGHRS and CDR2 is YFSETQ in the germline V gene. The CDR3 consists of 16 residues. V was trimmed by 0 bases and J by 3 bases, leaving 13 bases between them. The CDR3 spells CASSLDIGPGGNTIYF. The CDR3 DNA follows: TGCGCCAGCAGCTTGGATATAGGGCCGGGTGGAAACACCATATATTTT.

This clonotype was recorded a few times. The V and J genes are TRBV28 and TRBJ2-4; maybe TRBD2 (6 bases). The CDR3 is 17 residues long. The V end lost 3 bases, the J end lost 0 bases, and 15 bases lay between the germline ends. The V gene's germline CDR1 is MDHEN and CDR2 SYDVKM. This CDR3 is CASSFTYGGLAKNIQYF. In DNA, the CDR3 is TGTGCCAGCAGTTTTACATACGGGGGACTAGCCAAAAACATTCAGTACTTC.

This clonotype was recorded at least ten times. This chain connects TRBV29-1 to TRBJ1-1; D is uncertain. The CDR3 extends over 11 amino acids. Germline loops: CDR1 SQVTM, CDR2 ANQGSEA. CDR3 nucleotides: TGCAGTGTGCGGGTGGCCACTGAAGCTTTCTTT. Residues: CSVRVATEAFF.

A note on this clonotype: With a much larger clone just one base away, this may be a read error. The chain is built from TRBV4-2 and TRBJ2-1, with D unclear. The germline gives CDR1 LGHNA, CDR2 YNFKEQ. This CDR3 is built from 18 residues. V lost 0 bases and J lost 0, with 15 bases in between. The CDR3 loop is CASSQDSRIYYSYNEQFF. The CDR3 DNA is TGTGCCAGCAGCCAAGATTCAAGGATATATTACTCCTACAATGAGCAGTTCTTC.

This clonotype was seen at least ten times. CDR3 sequence (DNA): TGCGCCAGCAGCCCACGGACAGCTAGCACAGATACGCAGTATTTT. Translation: CASSPRTASTDTQYF. The V and J genes are TRBV5-1 and TRBJ2-3, with a tentative D call TRBD1 (6 bases). Between the trimmed V and J ends, which lost 4 bases and 0 bases, there was a span of 12 bases. The germline CDR1 and CDR2 sequences are SGHRS and YFSETQ. CDR3 length equals 15 residues.

This clonotype was counted at least ten times. The V call is TRBV3-1, the J call TRBJ1-1; D uncertain. Germline CDR1 LGHDT, CDR2 YNNKEL (reference sequence). V lost 5 bases, J lost 1 base, and 8 bases lay in between. CDR3 size: 13 residues. In DNA, the CDR3 is TGTGCCAGCAGCTCCAATTGGAACACTGAAGCTTTCTTT. Its protein is CASSSNWNTEAFF.

This clonotype was counted at least ten times. This rearrangement joins TRBV4-1 to TRBJ1-1; D is unresolved. The V and J ends lost 3 bases and 2 bases respectively, with 10 bases between them. Germline V gives CDR1 MGHRA, CDR2 YSYEKL. There are 14 residues in the CDR3. CDR3 DNA: TGCGCCAGCAGCCAGGGAGGGTTTAACACTGAAGCTTTCTTT. This sequence encodes CASSQGGFNTEAFF.

The chain employs TRBV28 and TRBJ2-6, with D possibly being TRBD1 (5 bases). V was pared by 2 bases and J by 4 bases, with 9 bases between. CDR1 MDHEN and CDR2 SYDVKM come from the germline V gene. The CDR3 covers 15 residues. DNA of the CDR3: TGTGCCAGCAGTTTAATTGGGGCCGGGGCCAACGTCCTGACTTTC. Its protein product is CASSLIGAGANVLTF.

This clonotype was counted at least ten times. V gene TRBV5-1 combines with J gene TRBJ2-3, with 10 bases aligning to TRBD2. Germline-derived CDR1 and CDR2 are SGHRS and YFSETQ. V shed 0 bases and J 1 base; nucleotides not matched to a gene: 2. The CDR3 totals 16 residues. Here the CDR3 DNA reads TGCGCCAGCAGCTTGGCCGGGACTAGCGGCACAGATACGCAGTATTTT. Its translation: CASSLAGTSGTDTQYF. Full variable domain (outside the CDR3, taken from reference TRBV5-1 and TRBJ2-3): KAGVTQTPRYLIKTRGQQVTLSCSPISGHRSVSWYQQTPGQGLQFLFEYFSETQRNKGNFPGRFSGRQFSNSRSEMNVSTLELGDSALYLCASSLAGTSGTDTQYFGPGTRLTVL.

This clonotype has ten or more counts. V and J are TRBV6-1 and TRBJ1-4; the match to TRBD1 covers 7 bases. This CDR3 contains 15 residues. Germline V gene lookup returns CDR1 MNHNS and CDR2 SASEGT. The ends lost 0 bases at V and 8 bases at J; junction bases unmatched: 6. The CDR3 reads CASSEAKGAWEKLFF. Here the CDR3 DNA reads TGTGCCAGCAGTGAAGCGAAGGGGGCATGGGAAAAACTGTTTTTT.

This clonotype was observed at least ten times. V and J are TRBV4-2 and TRBJ1-1, with D tentatively TRBD1 (6 bases). The CDR3 sequence is 14 residues long. Germline CDR1 and CDR2: LGHNA and YNFKEQ. V dropped 5 bases and J dropped 11 bases, with 21 bases sitting between them. CDR3 DNA sequence: TGTGCCAGCAGCATCAACCGGGACATGGGAGAGGCTTTCTTT. This sequence encodes CASSINRDMGEAFF.